The source of this TCR beta chain is a study of cytomegalovirus exposure and HLA in healthy donors. PCR amplification relied on 60 Vbeta primers (plus 13 Jbeta primers). Some clones are missing from TCRdb's copy, which holds only in-frame ones; the method was immunoSEQ multiplex PCR. In the table there are about 85,000 clones, 80% of which are singletons. V was cut by 5 bases and J by 3 bases, with 7 bases left in between. In germline, CDR1 is MNHNY, CDR2 SVGAGI (reference sequence). The length of the CDR3 is 12 residues. The sequence was obtained from a man in his fifties in good health and CMV-seropositive. Sequencing was done on a sample of PBMCs. The rearrangement joins TRBV6-6 to TRBJ1-1; D gene uncertain. The CDR3 DNA follows: TGTGCCAGCAGTCAGGAACACACTGAAGCTTTCTTT. It encodes CASSQEHTEAFF.